Presented here are 10 T cell receptor beta chains from one specimen sequenced in a study of prognosis after radiotherapy for stage I lung cancer. Amplification of TCR beta CDR3 from genomic DNA used two-round multiplex PCR. Round one of PCR was performed, and it used primers specific to each TRBV and TRBJ gene. MiXCR, applied by TCRdb to the multiplex PCR reads, yields one record per CDR3 protein. Of fewer than 40,000 distinct CDR3 sequences listed, 40% to 60% were seen once; the top ten hold 16%. Material: PBMCs, obtained before or after stereotactic body radiation therapy (not recorded which). The receptors were gathered from a donor at least 50 years old with non-small cell lung cancer.

This clonotype has a single count. A read error likely explains this, since a far larger clone differs by one base. The chain links TRBV6-1 to TRBJ2-2; no clear D. The CDR3 consists of 16 residues. V shed 4 bases and J shed 2 bases, with 14 bases lying between them. Per the germline V gene, CDR1 is MNHNS and CDR2 is SASEGT. DNA for the CDR3: TGTGCCAGCAGTGCCCTTCGCGTAGGTAACACCGGGGAGCTGTTTTTT. This codes for CASSALRVGNTGELFF.

This clonotype was counted ten times or more. The chain joins TRBV12-3 or TRBV12-4 to TRBJ2-1; possible D gene TRBD1, 6 bases. The CDR3 consists of 14 residues. The V end lost 5 bases, the J end lost 5 bases, and 13 bases lay between the germline ends. The CDR3: CASSLGTPDNEQFF. The CDR3 DNA sequence: TGTGCCAGCAGTCTCGGGACACCCGACAATGAGCAGTTCTTC.

Remarks on this clonotype: A far larger clone is a single base away, which makes a read error likely. The rearrangement uses TRBV28 and TRBJ2-4; D remains ambiguous. The CDR3 is 13 residues long. In germline, CDR1 is MDHEN, CDR2 SYDVKM. CDR3 residues: CASTSPQTNEKFF. For the CDR3, the DNA is TGTGCCAGCACCTCCCCCCAGACCAATGAGAAGTTCTTC.

This chain uses TRBV6-1 with TRBJ2-7; the D gene is possibly TRBD2 (5 bases). The CDR3 sequence is 12 residues long. Trimming left V 8 bases short and J 2 bases short, with 10 bases between. CDR1 is MNHNS and CDR2 is SASEGT in the germline V gene. The CDR3 is CASYRDPYEQYF. The CDR3 DNA reads as TGTGCCAGCTACCGGGATCCCTACGAGCAGTACTTC.

This clonotype was picked up many times. CDR3 nucleotide sequence: TGTGCCAGCAGCCGCGACCCGGGACCTGTCAATGAGCAGTTCTTC. This codes for CASSRDPGPVNEQFF. The gene calls are TRBV14 and TRBJ2-1; TRBD1 or TRBD2 may be the D gene (5 bases each). The V gene lost 4 bases and the J gene lost 6 bases, with 16 bases spanning the gap. Per germline, CDR1 SGHDN and CDR2 FVKESK. CDR3 length equals 15 residues.

The chain employs TRBV10-2 and TRBJ1-6, with D hard to call. The germline gives CDR1 WSHSY, CDR2 SAAADI. The length of the CDR3 is 10 residues. Trimming left V 7 bases short and J 14 bases short, with 9 bases between. In nucleotides, the CDR3 is TGCGCCAGCAAGGGTCTTACCCTCCACTTT. It yields the protein CASKGLTLHF.

There are a few counts of this clonotype. The J gene is TRBJ1-2, the V gene TRBV27; D gene ambiguous. V lost 5 bases, J lost 7 bases, and 20 bases lay in between. The CDR3 sequence is 15 residues long. Germline-derived CDR1 and CDR2 are MNHEY and SMNVEV (reference sequence). The CDR3 loop reads CASSPGRAFASGYTF. The DNA for the CDR3 is TGTGCCAGCAGTCCCGGACGCGCCTTTGCCTCTGGCTACACCTTC.

The rearrangement joins TRBV7-6 to TRBJ2-1, with no clear D. In germline, CDR1 is SGHVS, CDR2 FNYEAQ. Trimming removed 5 bases at V and 5 bases at J, with 10 bases between. The CDR3 totals 13 residues. The CDR3, as DNA: TGTGCCAGCAGCCCTTCTGTAAACAATGAGCAGTTCTTC. Protein product: CASSPSVNNEQFF.

Comment on this clonotype: Only one base separates this from a far larger clonotype, so it likely reflects a read error. The chain carries TRBV6-8 and TRBJ2-3; D may be TRBD1 (7 bases). Trimming left V 2 bases short and J 4 bases short, with 28 bases between. The germline V gene encodes CDR1 MNHGY and CDR2 SAAAGT. This CDR3 contains 20 residues. The CDR3 reads CASSYTKGARGVVQPDTQYF. The CDR3 DNA reads as TGTGCCAGCAGTTACACCAAGGGCGCCAGGGGGGTTGTCCAGCCAGATACGCAGTATTTT.

This clonotype was detected many times. This chain joins TRBV5-1 and TRBJ2-3, with D hard to call. This CDR3 has 14 residues. Germline CDR1 and CDR2: SGHRS and YFSETQ. Trimming cost V 0 bases and J 2 bases, with 7 bases left between them. CDR3: CASSLGVSTDTQYF. The CDR3 DNA reads as TGCGCCAGCAGCTTGGGGGTTTCCACAGATACGCAGTATTTT.